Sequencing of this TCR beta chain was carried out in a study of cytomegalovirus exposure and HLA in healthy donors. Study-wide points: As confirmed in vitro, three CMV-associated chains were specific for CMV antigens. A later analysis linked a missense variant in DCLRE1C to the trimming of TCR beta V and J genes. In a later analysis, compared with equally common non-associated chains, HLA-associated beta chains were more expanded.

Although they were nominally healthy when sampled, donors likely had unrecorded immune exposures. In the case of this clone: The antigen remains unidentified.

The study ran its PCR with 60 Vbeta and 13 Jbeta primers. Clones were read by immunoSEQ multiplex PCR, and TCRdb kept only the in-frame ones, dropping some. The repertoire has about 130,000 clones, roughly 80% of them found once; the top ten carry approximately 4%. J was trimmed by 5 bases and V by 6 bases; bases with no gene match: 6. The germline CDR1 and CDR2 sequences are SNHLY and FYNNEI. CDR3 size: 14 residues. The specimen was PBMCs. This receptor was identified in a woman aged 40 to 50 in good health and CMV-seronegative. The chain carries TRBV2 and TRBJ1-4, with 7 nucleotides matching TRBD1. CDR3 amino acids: CASRAGTANEKLFF. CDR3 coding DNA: TGTGCCAGCAGGGCCGGGACAGCAAATGAAAAACTGTTTTTT.